One TCR beta chain is described in this entry. Its matching antigen is unknown. The time point is: cycle 4 day 1 (C4D1), after 5 to 7 weeks of nivolumab. Following autologous stem cell transplantation, relapse occurred in every patient, and exposure to brentuximab vedotin varied. The sample is drawn from a study of PD-1 blockade in classical Hodgkin lymphoma. Points from the study as a whole: Compared with baseline, CD4+ but not CD8+ TCR diversity had risen significantly by C4D1. When set against healthy donors, newly diagnosed patients were reported to show lower baseline TCR diversity. The drivers behind the repertoire differences, possibly disease activity or prior therapy, remain undefined.

Only in-frame clones appear in the TCRdb table, and some are missing; sequencing was by immunoSEQ multiplex PCR. Here the sample spans about 60,000 clones, about 89% being singletons. The clonotype comes from a human donor with classical Hodgkin lymphoma. The material sequenced was peripheral blood mononuclear cells (PBMCs), taken before the fourth cycle of nivolumab.

The CDR3 DNA is TGTGCCAGCAGCTTGGATGGAGAAGCTTTCTTT. Protein product: CASSLDGEAFF. The gene calls are TRBV5-6 and TRBJ1-1; D gene unclear. The V end was cut by 0 bases, the J end by 8 bases, with 5 bases between. The CDR3 is 11 amino acids. The germline V gene has CDR1 SGHDT and CDR2 YYEEEE. The entire variable domain, with the rest obtained from reference TRBV5-6 and TRBJ1-1, is as follows: DAGVTQSPTHLIKTRGQQVTLRCSPKSGHDTVSWYQQALGQGPQFIFQYYEEEERQRGNFPDRFSGHQFPNYSSELNVNALLLGDSALYLCASSLDGEAFFGQGTRLTVV.